In this sample, the clone carrying this T cell receptor (beta chain) turned up many times. One entry per CDR3 protein, called by TCRdb with MiXCR from the 5' RACE reads. Of 50,000 to 80,000 distinct CDR3 sequences in the sample, 15% to 20% are singletons; the top ten hold over 1.1%. The entry originates in a study of HIV-infected patients and healthy controls. Sequencing was done on a sample of CD4+ T cells from blood. The receptor's source is a human donor in good health.

CDR3 sequence (DNA): TGTGCCAGTAGTACGGGCGGGACAGGGAACAGGGAGCTGTTTTTT. Translated: CASSTGGTGNRELFF. The genes are TRBV19 and TRBJ2-2; 9 nucleotides align to TRBD1. CDR1 and CDR2 (germline): LNHDA, SQIVND (reference sequence). This CDR3 comprises 15 residues. Trimming removed 4 bases from V and 9 bases from J; junction bases left unmatched: 9.